This T cell receptor (beta chain) was captured in a study of spatial heterogeneity in lung cancer. General study points: Tumor mutation counts were tracked by expanded intratumoral alpha and beta TCR counts.

In germline, CDR1 is PRHDT, CDR2 FYEKMQ (reference sequence). The CDR3 has 15 residues. Time point given: sample taken at primary tumor resection. Concerning this clonotype: As yet, its antigen is unknown. With a much larger clone just one base away, this may be a read error.

All TCR cDNA molecules were individually tagged with a unique molecular identifier. Using its own MiXCR run on the 5' RACE reads, TCRdb lists one record per CDR3 protein. The sample carries under 15,000 distinct CDR3 sequences, about 5% recorded once. The sequence derives from a male donor with early-stage non-small cell lung cancer. The rearrangement links TRBV13 to TRBJ2-3, with a tentative D call TRBD1 (5 bases). Sequenced material: lung tumor tissue, taken at surgery. The CDR3 region is CASSHVGQGTDAQYF. In nucleotides, the CDR3 is TGTGCCAGCAGCCACGTGGGTCAGGGCACAGATGCGCAGTATTTT.